This TCR beta chain was sequenced during a study of blood T cell repertoires in COVID-19. Study information: The study drew acute and convalescent COVID-19 samples from the United States, Italy and Spain. T cells, B-cell-depleted T cells, or PBMCs supplied cDNA or gDNA.

Deletions cut 1 base from V and 2 bases from J, with 13 bases between. The germline gives CDR1 SEHNR, CDR2 FQNEAQ (reference sequence). This CDR3 is built from 16 residues. In the original analysis: Amplified reference gene primers provided the basis for estimating nucleated cell counts. Only in-frame clones appear in the TCRdb table, and some are missing; sequencing was by immunoSEQ multiplex PCR. V and J calls and clone size come straight from that table; D and trimming were deduced from the DNA. This sample has 140,000 or so clones, with roughly 80% found just once. This sequence joins TRBV7-9 and TRBJ2-3; D gene ambiguous. Sequencing was done on a sample of peripheral blood. This receptor was identified in an elderly woman with acute or convalescent COVID-19. The CDR3 nucleotides are TGTGCCAGCAGCTTAGTGATTAGCCAGATCACAGATACGCAGTATTTT. Its translation is CASSLVISQITDTQYF.